These 11 T cell receptor beta chains were sequenced from one sample in a study of T cells in tuberculosis. TCRdb keeps only in-frame clones here, not all; method: immunoSEQ multiplex PCR. The profile shows about 34,000 clones, roughly 93% of them singletons. Sample time point: new active TB diagnosis, blood taken before or within 7 days of starting treatment. This sample comprised PBMCs, obtained at tuberculosis diagnosis. These TCRs come from an adult with tuberculosis.

This sequence joins TRBV28 and TRBJ1-4; 7 nucleotides align to TRBD1. This CDR3 contains 14 residues. V shed 6 bases, J shed 4 bases, and the junction held 5 bases outside the gene matches. CDR1 and CDR2 from the germline V gene are MDHEN and SYDVKM. DNA for the CDR3: TGTGCCAGCAGACGACAGGGCAGTAATGAAAAACTGTTTTTT. Protein product: CASRRQGSNEKLFF.

Here the CDR3 reads CASTPQGGLVRIGELFF. The CDR3 DNA is TGTGCCAGCACCCCCCAGGGGGGTCTTGTACGTATCGGGGAGCTGTTTTTT. The V call is TRBV27, the J call TRBJ2-2; a possible D gene is TRBD1 (7 bases). The V gene's germline CDR1 is MNHEY and CDR2 SMNVEV (reference sequence). The CDR3 loop spans 17 amino acids. Trimming stripped 7 bases from V and 7 bases from J, with 25 bases between.

The chain combines TRBV2 with TRBJ1-1, with 7 positions matching TRBD1. The CDR3 runs 15 residues. The germline CDR1 and CDR2 sequences are SNHLY and FYNNEI. V lost 6 bases, J lost 6 bases, and 13 bases stayed unmatched. For the CDR3, the DNA is TGTGCCAGCAGCCCCCTCGGGAGACAGGGCGCTGAAGCTTTCTTT. Its protein product is CASSPLGRQGAEAFF.

The V call is TRBV4-1, the J call TRBJ2-1; 13 bases are a match to TRBD2. The germline V gene has CDR1 MGHRA and CDR2 YSYEKL. The CDR3 contains 15 residues. The V gene end was trimmed by 2 bases and the J gene end by 8 bases; junction bases not matched to a gene: 3. The CDR3: CASSQTSGGAYEQFF. The CDR3 DNA follows: TGCGCCAGCAGCCAAACTAGCGGGGGGGCCTATGAGCAGTTCTTC.

The chain uses TRBV6-5 and TRBJ1-2; D gene unclear. CDR1 and CDR2 from the germline V gene are MNHEY and SVGAGI. The CDR3 loop spans 15 amino acids. V gave up 6 bases and J gave up 3 bases, with 17 bases separating them. The CDR3 spells CASSPLRPTDYGYTF. As DNA, the CDR3 is TGTGCCAGCAGCCCCTTGCGGCCGACTGACTATGGCTACACCTTC.

The CDR3 protein is CASSPIDRGKPYEQYF. The CDR3 region has the DNA TGTGCCAGTTCTCCGATCGACAGAGGAAAACCCTACGAGCAGTACTTC. This chain joins TRBV19 and TRBJ2-7; D perhaps matches TRBD1 (5 bases). Germline V CDR1 and CDR2: LNHDA, SQIVND (reference sequence). With 8 bases removed from V and 2 bases from J, the gap between germline ends came to 22 bases. CDR3 length equals 16 residues.

The V gene is TRBV2, the J gene TRBJ2-5; no reliable D call. The CDR3 spans 14 residues. V was cut by 4 bases and J by 1 base, with 10 bases left in between. The germline gives CDR1 SNHLY, CDR2 FYNNEI. The CDR3 DNA reads as TGTGCCAGCAGTGGGCAGGCGCTCCAAGAGACCCAGTACTTC. Its protein product is CASSGQALQETQYF.

The sample holds one count of this clone. The chain is built from TRBV9 and TRBJ2-5; TRBD2 matches at 10 bases. The CDR3 sequence is 16 residues long. The germline gives CDR1 SGDLS, CDR2 YYNGEE. Losses at the gene ends were 4 bases for V and 2 bases for J; bases not matched to a gene: 8. The CDR3 region is CASSPPSGGPQETQYF. CDR3 in DNA: TGTGCCAGCAGCCCCCCTAGCGGGGGCCCTCAAGAGACCCAGTACTTC. Supplemented by reference TRBV9 and TRBJ2-5, the full variable domain reads DSGVTQTPKHLITATGQRVTLRCSPRSGDLSVYWYQQSLDQGLQFLIQYYNGEERAKGNILERFSAQQFPDLHSELNLSSLELGDSALYFCASSPPSGGPQETQYFGPGTRLLVL.

The V and J genes are TRBV4-1 and TRBJ1-2, with 7 nucleotides matching TRBD1. Trimming cost V 4 bases and J 4 bases; bases outside gene matches: 9. Germline V gene sequence: CDR1 MGHRA, CDR2 YSYEKL. The CDR3 has 15 amino acids. For the CDR3, the DNA is TGCGCCAGCAGCCTCGGGACAGATTACTTCTATGGCTACACCTTC. This gives the protein CASSLGTDYFYGYTF.

The chain has TRBV7-2 and TRBJ2-3; TRBD2 might be the D (6 bases). Between the trimmed V and J ends, which lost 1 base and 4 bases, there was a span of 21 bases. Germline V gene lookup returns CDR1 SGHTA and CDR2 FQGNSA. The CDR3 is 18 amino acids. The CDR3 nucleotides are TGTGCCAGCAGCTTAGTTGTTCCTTGGGACTCCCTAGCAGATACGCAGTATTTT. Protein: CASSLVVPWDSLADTQYF.

The chain employs TRBV7-2 and TRBJ2-7, with 8 positions matching TRBD2. V gave up 1 base and J gave up 3 bases; unmatched junction bases: 8. This CDR3 is 16 amino acids long. The germline V gene encodes CDR1 SGHTA and CDR2 FQGNSA. The CDR3 coding sequence is TGTGCCAGCAGCTTAGTATCGGGAGGGGGAGGCTACGAGCAGTACTTC. This gives the protein CASSLVSGGGGYEQYF.